One and the same sample provided the 19 T cell receptor beta chains below, sequenced in a study of cytomegalovirus exposure and HLA in healthy donors. Primers for the PCR totalled 60 Vbeta and 13 Jbeta. The method was immunoSEQ multiplex PCR; TCRdb's version includes in-frame clones alone and lacks a portion of them. Of approximately 90,000 clones in the sample, around 85% were seen once. The sample consisted of PBMCs. The receptors shown here come from a man aged 35 to 55 in good health and CMV-seropositive.

There are a few counts of this clone. The genes are TRBV9 and TRBJ2-1; perhaps TRBD2 as D (5 bases). Trimming stripped 0 bases from V and 5 bases from J, with 12 bases between. CDR3 size: 15 residues. CDR1 is SGDLS, CDR2 YYNGEE, per germline. CDR3 bases: TGTGCCAGCAGCGTAGGACTAAGCCCAGACAATGAGCAGTTCTTC. This gives the protein CASSVGLSPDNEQFF.

This chain links TRBV1 with TRBJ2-4; the table's D call, TRBD2, has no DNA check behind it. TRBV1 is listed as a pseudogene. There are 19 residues in the CDR3. The CDR3 reads CTSSQVPSGFALAKNIQYF. CDR3 DNA: TGCACCAGCAGCCAAGTGCCTAGCGGTTTTGCTCTAGCCAAAAACATTCAGTACTTC.

The chain combines TRBV19 with TRBJ1-5, with 7 bases aligning to TRBD1. The CDR3 spans 15 residues. V lost 8 bases, J lost 0 bases, and 7 bases stayed unmatched. CDR1 and CDR2 from the germline V gene are LNHDA and SQIVND (reference sequence). The CDR3 loop reads CASGLTGNSNQPQHF. CDR3 DNA: TGTGCCAGTGGATTGACAGGGAATAGCAATCAGCCCCAGCATTTT.

This chain uses TRBV11-2 with TRBJ2-2; D gene unclear. The CDR3 is 13 amino acids. Germline-derived CDR1 and CDR2 are SGHAT and FQNNGV. Deletions cut 5 bases from V and 7 bases from J, with 11 bases between. The CDR3 region is CASSKRFLGELFF. CDR3 DNA: TGTGCCAGCAGCAAACGGTTTCTCGGGGAGCTGTTTTTT.

The chain couples TRBV4-1 to TRBJ1-2; no definite D call. The length of the CDR3 is 15 residues. Trimming removed 1 base at V and 0 bases at J, with 9 bases between. Germline V CDR1 and CDR2: MGHRA, YSYEKL. The CDR3 DNA sequence: TGCGCCAGCAGCCAAGGGTTTCCAGCTAACTATGGCTACACCTTC. This sequence encodes CASSQGFPANYGYTF.

The gene calls are TRBV27 and TRBJ2-3; D possibly corresponds to TRBD2 (6 bases). Trimming removed 6 bases at V and 1 base at J, with 14 bases between. Looked up from germline, CDR1 is MNHEY and CDR2 is SMNVEV (reference sequence). The CDR3 is 15 residues long. The CDR3 spells CASSLRREGTDTQYF. As DNA, the CDR3 is TGTGCCAGCAGCTTACGGAGGGAGGGCACAGATACGCAGTATTTT.

About this clone itself: The same CDR3 is also encoded by other DNA sequences in this sample. The CDR3 sequence: CASSLTSGSNTGELFF. The CDR3 DNA sequence: TGCGCCAGCAGCTTGACTAGCGGGTCGAACACCGGGGAGCTGTTTTTT. V and J are TRBV5-1 and TRBJ2-2; TRBD2 agrees at 9 bases. This CDR3 is 16 amino acids long. Germline V gene data show CDR1 as SGHRS and CDR2 as YFSETQ. Trimming took 1 base from V and 0 from J; bases not matched to a gene: 1.

The chain couples TRBV5-1 to TRBJ2-1; 7 bases map to TRBD1. The CDR3 is 13 residues long. The V gene's germline CDR1 is SGHRS and CDR2 YFSETQ. With 4 bases clipped from V and 6 bases from J, the junction kept 4 bases outside the gene matches. The CDR3 is CASSRDSGNEQFF. CDR3 bases: TGCGCCAGCAGCCGGGACAGTGGCAATGAGCAGTTCTTC.

This chain links TRBV6-1 with TRBJ1-2; possibly TRBD1 for D (6 bases). This CDR3 spans 16 amino acids. Germline V gives CDR1 MNHNS, CDR2 SASEGT. Trimming stripped 0 bases from V and 4 bases from J, with 15 bases between. The CDR3 protein is CASSEAIQGSGYGYTF. The CDR3 DNA follows: TGTGCCAGCAGTGAAGCTATACAGGGAAGTGGCTATGGCTACACCTTC.

This sequence joins TRBV6-6 and TRBJ2-5; D is ambiguous. This CDR3 comprises 11 residues. Trimming removed 5 bases from V and 4 bases from J, with 5 bases in between. Germline V gene data show CDR1 as MNHNY and CDR2 as SVGAGI (reference sequence). CDR3 amino acids: CASSPSETQYF. The CDR3 coding sequence is TGTGCCAGCAGTCCATCAGAGACCCAGTACTTC.

The rearrangement uses TRBV18 and TRBJ2-7; no firm D call. The CDR3 length is 11 residues. The germline V and J ends were trimmed by 6 bases and 1 base, with 4 bases remaining between them. Germline CDR1 is KGHSH and CDR2 is LQKENI. Written as DNA, the CDR3 is TGTGCCAGCTCCCAATCCTACGAGCAGTACTTC. Protein product: CASSQSYEQYF.

V usage is TRBV28 and J usage is TRBJ1-2, with TRBD1 matching over 12 bases. Germline assignment: CDR1 MDHEN and CDR2 SYDVKM. This CDR3 is 17 amino acids long. The junction had 12 bases not matched to a gene; V was cut back by 6 bases and J by 4 bases. CDR3 residues: CASRGKPGTGGSYGYTF. CDR3 sequence (DNA): TGTGCCAGCAGAGGGAAGCCCGGGACAGGGGGCAGCTATGGCTACACCTTC.

CDR3 in DNA: TGCGCCAGCAGCTTTTCGGGTAATTCACCCCTCCACTTT. Its protein product is CASSFSGNSPLHF. This chain connects TRBV5-1 to TRBJ1-6; D is unclear. V lost 2 bases and J 6 bases, leaving 6 bases between the germline ends. Germline values: CDR1 SGHRS, CDR2 YFSETQ. This CDR3 has 13 amino acids.

This clone was counted once. The chain employs TRBV5-1 and TRBJ2-3; 12 bases are a match to TRBD2. V lost 0 bases, J lost 0 bases, and 5 bases stayed unmatched. Germline values: CDR1 SGHRS, CDR2 YFSETQ. The CDR3 consists of 18 residues. CDR3 coding DNA: TGCGCCAGCAGCTTGGGACTAGCGGGGGACCCAAGCACAGATACGCAGTATTTT. It yields the protein CASSLGLAGDPSTDTQYF.

The chain recombines TRBV7-8 with TRBJ2-1; 12 bases line up with TRBD2. J was trimmed by 8 bases and V by 0 bases; bases with no gene match: 5. This CDR3 is built from 16 residues. CDR1 SGHVS and CDR2 FQNEAQ come from the germline V gene. CDR3 loop: CASSLALTSGRHEQFF. The CDR3 DNA reads TGTGCCAGCAGCTTAGCGTTAACTAGCGGGAGGCATGAGCAGTTCTTC. The full variable domain, completed using reference TRBV7-8 and TRBJ2-1, is GAGVSQSPRYKVAKRGQDVALRCDPISGHVSLFWYQQALGQGPEFLTYFQNEAQLDKSGLPSDRFFAERPEGSVSTLKIQRTQQEDSAVYLCASSLALTSGRHEQFFGPGTRLTVL.

The chain joins TRBV5-4 to TRBJ2-3; TRBD1 matches 10 bases. Germline V gene sequence: CDR1 SGHNT, CDR2 YYREEE (reference sequence). Trimming at V came to 2 bases and at J to 6 bases, leaving 9 bases not matched to a gene. The CDR3 is 16 amino acids. The CDR3 loop reads CASSFPGQGSLDTQYF. In DNA, the CDR3 is TGTGCCAGCAGCTTCCCGGGACAGGGGTCCCTGGATACGCAGTATTTT.

V is TRBV7-3 and J is TRBJ2-3; tentatively, D is TRBD2 (5 bases). The germline V gene has CDR1 SGHTA and CDR2 FQGTGA. The CDR3 is 14 residues long. With 5 bases removed from V and 2 bases from J, the gap between germline ends came to 11 bases. The CDR3 loop reads CASSTAGITDTQYF. The CDR3 bases are TGTGCCAGCAGCACCGCCGGGATCACAGATACGCAGTATTTT.

The sample holds one count of this clone. The rearrangement uses TRBV5-1 and TRBJ2-2, with TRBD2 identical over 16 bases. CDR1 is SGHRS and CDR2 is YFSETQ in the germline V gene. The CDR3 contains 19 residues. The junction had 5 bases not matched to a gene; V was cut back by 3 bases and J by 0 bases. Here the CDR3 reads CASSWGTSGRAANTGELFF. CDR3 bases: TGCGCCAGCAGCTGGGGGACTAGCGGGAGGGCCGCGAACACCGGGGAGCTGTTTTTT.

The chain uses TRBV5-6 and TRBJ1-6, with 8 bases lining up with TRBD1. The CDR3 spans 15 residues. CDR1 is SGHDT, CDR2 YYEEEE, per germline. The ends lost 0 bases at V and 11 bases at J; junction bases unmatched: 7. CDR3 sequence (DNA): TGTGCCAGCAGCTTGGTCGGACAGGGCCTTGCACCCCTCCACTTT. This codes for CASSLVGQGLAPLHF.